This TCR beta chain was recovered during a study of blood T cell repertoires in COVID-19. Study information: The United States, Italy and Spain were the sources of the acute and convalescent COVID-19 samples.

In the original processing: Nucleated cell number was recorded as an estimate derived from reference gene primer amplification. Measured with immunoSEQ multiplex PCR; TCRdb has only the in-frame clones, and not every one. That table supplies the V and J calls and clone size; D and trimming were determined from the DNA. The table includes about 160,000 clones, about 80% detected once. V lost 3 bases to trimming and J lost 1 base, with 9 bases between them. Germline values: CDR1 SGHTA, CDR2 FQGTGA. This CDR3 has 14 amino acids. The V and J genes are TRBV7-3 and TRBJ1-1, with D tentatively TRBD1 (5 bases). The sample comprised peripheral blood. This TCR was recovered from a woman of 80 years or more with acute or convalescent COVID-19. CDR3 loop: CASSLTDKNTEAFF. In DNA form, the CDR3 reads TGTGCCAGCAGCTTGACGGACAAGAACACTGAAGCTTTCTTT.